The rows below give T cell receptor beta chains drawn from one sample of a study of blood T cell repertoires in COVID-19. Data came from immunoSEQ multiplex PCR; TCRdb stores just in-frame clones and leaves some out. The table has under 200,000 clones, more than 75% seen once. Specimen: peripheral blood. The receptors stem from a man in his forties with active or convalescent COVID-19. CDR3s include the opening cysteine and the closing phenylalanine or tryptophan. D genes are given only for firm matches. Only part of the rows carry a size: once, few, many, or a class if the clone is expanded.

d_call,j_call,clone_size,v_call,cdr3_aa,cdr3_nt
NA,TRBJ1-4,NA,TRBV30,CAWSVSGISNEKLFF,TGTGCCTGGAGTGTATCGGGGATCTCTAATGAAAAACTGTTTTTT
NA,TRBJ2-3,NA,TRBV6-4,CASSTGLTDTQYF,TGTGCCAGCTCGACGGGACTCACAGATACGCAGTATTTT
TRBD1,TRBJ1-2,NA,TRBV6-5,CASSPRGRGGGYTF,TGTGCCAGCAGCCCCCGGGGGCGAGGGGGCGGCTACACCTTC
NA,TRBJ1-5,NA,TRBV23-1,CASSSQGEYSNQPQHF,TGCGCCAGCAGTTCCCAGGGCGAGTATAGCAATCAGCCCCAGCATTTT
NA,TRBJ2-2,once,TRBV9,CASSVGGGNTGELFF,TGTGCCAGCAGCGTAGGAGGGGGGAACACCGGGGAGCTGTTTTTT
NA,TRBJ1-6,NA,TRBV28,CASSSPTLLRSPLHF,TGTGCCAGCAGTTCCCCGACTCTCCTCCGTTCACCCCTCCACTTT
TRBD2,TRBJ2-3,NA,TRBV6-2/TRBV6-3,CATSDGAGTSGYTSTDTQYF,TGTGCCACCAGCGATGGGGCCGGGACTAGCGGATATACTAGCACAGATACGCAGTATTTT
TRBD1,TRBJ1-6,NA,TRBV28,CASSFGGTGSSPLHF,TGTGCCAGCAGTTTTGGTGGGACAGGGAGTTCACCCCTCCACTTT
NA,TRBJ2-3,NA,TRBV21-1,CASSKGVGQKPTDTQYF,TGTGCCAGCAGCAAAGGGGTGGGGCAGAAACCCACAGATACGCAGTATTTT
NA,TRBJ1-3,NA,TRBV6-5,CASSYSTGVGNTIYF,TGTGCCAGCAGTTACTCGACGGGTGTCGGAAACACCATATATTTT
TRBD1,TRBJ2-1,NA,TRBV18,CASSPEGDRYNEQFF,TGTGCCAGCTCACCAGAGGGGGACAGATACAATGAGCAGTTCTTC
NA,TRBJ1-2,few,TRBV5-6,CASSIDSNYGYTF,TGTGCCAGCAGCATAGACAGTAACTATGGCTACACCTTC
NA,TRBJ1-1,NA,TRBV28,CASSPVKGRTEAFF,TGTGCCAGCAGTCCGGTTAAGGGGCGCACTGAAGCTTTCTTT
TRBD1,TRBJ1-1,NA,TRBV9,CASSTPGQGMDRMNTEAFF,TGTGCCAGCAGCACCCCGGGACAGGGAATGGACAGGATGAACACTGAAGCTTTCTTT
TRBD1,TRBJ2-1,few,TRBV5-1,CASSQRTGAYNEQFF,TGCGCCAGCAGTCAGAGGACAGGAGCCTACAATGAGCAGTTCTTC
TRBD1,TRBJ2-7,NA,TRBV3-1/TRBV3-2,CASSHRQFVGTELKGWYF,TGTGCCAGCAGCCATCGACAATTCGTAGGGACAGAACTTAAGGGTTGGTACTTC
TRBD1,TRBJ2-4,once,TRBV2,CASSEQSRQGDIQYF,TGTGCCAGCAGTGAACAGTCTCGACAGGGGGACATTCAGTACTTC
NA,TRBJ1-1,few,TRBV7-9,CASSVTVSNTEAFF,TGTGCCAGCAGCGTGACAGTTTCGAACACTGAAGCTTTCTTT
TRBD1,TRBJ1-5,NA,TRBV5-6,CASSRGGQGLSSNQPQHF,TGTGCCAGCAGCCGTGGGGGACAGGGACTATCTAGCAATCAGCCCCAGCATTTT
TRBD2,TRBJ2-7,NA,TRBV11-2,CASSLASGYEQYF,TGTGCCAGCAGCTTAGCTAGCGGCTACGAGCAGTACTTC
TRBD2,TRBJ2-1,NA,TRBV18,CASSPLAGGTNEQFF,TGTGCCAGCTCACCACTCGCGGGAGGAACAAATGAGCAGTTCTTC
TRBD2,TRBJ2-1,NA,TRBV4-1,CASSQDKLAGLDNEQFF,TGCGCCAGCAGCCAAGATAAACTAGCGGGACTCGACAATGAGCAGTTCTTC
TRBD2,TRBJ2-1,NA,TRBV6-5,CASSYSRTSGDNEQFF,TGTGCCAGCAGTTACTCACGGACTAGCGGGGACAATGAGCAGTTCTTC
NA,TRBJ1-5,NA,TRBV2,CASSGINQPQHF,TGTGCCAGCAGCGGGATCAATCAGCCCCAGCATTTT
NA,TRBJ2-1,once,TRBV24-1,CATSDLWGSGRQGEQFF,TGTGCCACCAGTGATTTGTGGGGGAGCGGGAGACAGGGCGAGCAGTTCTTC
TRBD2,TRBJ2-3,NA,TRBV28,CASSFLGGGRTDTQYF,TGTGCCAGCAGCTTCCTCGGGGGGGGACGGACAGATACGCAGTATTTT
NA,TRBJ2-7,NA,TRBV7-6,CASSLSRGDEQYF,TGTGCCAGCAGCTTAAGCAGAGGAGACGAGCAGTACTTC
NA,TRBJ2-7,NA,TRBV29-1,CSVAEGTISHEQYF,TGCAGCGTTGCGGAGGGGACCATTAGTCACGAGCAGTACTTC
NA,TRBJ1-2,NA,TRBV27,CASSSLPQDLSANYGYTF,TGTGCCAGCAGTTCCCTTCCACAGGACCTTTCAGCTAACTATGGCTACACCTTC
TRBD2,TRBJ2-5,NA,TRBV4-2,CASSRQTSGGRSSGETQYF,TGTGCCAGCAGCAGGCAGACTAGCGGGGGACGGTCTTCTGGAGAGACCCAGTACTTC
NA,TRBJ1-1,once,TRBV6-5,CASSYSIRQLGAFF,TGTGCCAGCAGTTACTCAATTCGACAGTTAGGGGCTTTCTTT
NA,TRBJ1-2,NA,TRBV27,CASSFFESYGYTF,TGTGCCAGCAGTTTTTTTGAGAGCTATGGCTACACCTTC
TRBD1,TRBJ2-1,NA,TRBV9,CASSRQGLSYNEQFF,TGTGCCAGCAGCCGACAGGGCCTATCCTACAATGAGCAGTTCTTC
NA,TRBJ2-7,NA,TRBV9,CASSPRTVSYEQYF,TGTGCCAGCAGCCCAAGGACTGTATCCTACGAGCAGTACTTC
NA,TRBJ2-2,NA,TRBV29-1,CSARQGLDTGELFF,TGCAGCGCCCGGCAGGGGTTGGACACCGGGGAGCTGTTTTTT
TRBD1,TRBJ1-2,once,TRBV5-4,CASSLGGDRPNYGYTF,TGTGCCAGCAGCTTGGGAGGGGACAGACCTAACTATGGCTACACCTTC
NA,TRBJ2-7,few,TRBV6-6,CASRQGPEQYF,TGTGCCAGCCGGCAGGGGCCGGAGCAGTACTTC
NA,TRBJ2-7,NA,TRBV30,CAWSNSPSTEQYF,TGTGCCTGGAGCAACAGTCCCTCCACCGAGCAGTACTTC
TRBD1,TRBJ1-1,NA,TRBV6-2/TRBV6-3,CASSYSTGGTEAFF,TGTGCCAGCAGTTACTCGACAGGGGGCACTGAAGCTTTCTTT
NA,TRBJ1-1,NA,TRBV18,CASSLLNTEAFF,TGTGCCAGCTCACTCTTAAACACTGAAGCTTTCTTT
NA,TRBJ2-7,once,TRBV18,CASSAGSSSYEQYF,TGTGCCAGCTCCGCAGGGTCGAGCTCCTACGAGCAGTACTTC
TRBD1,TRBJ2-7,NA,TRBV6-6,CASSYATGTGENEQYF,TGTGCCAGCAGTTACGCAACCGGGACAGGGGAAAACGAGCAGTACTTC
NA,TRBJ2-5,once,TRBV4-1,CASSQDGQGETQYF,TGCGCCAGCAGCCAAGATGGGCAGGGAGAGACCCAGTACTTC
TRBD1,TRBJ1-1,NA,TRBV7-2,CASSSWDRGYTEAFF,TGTGCCAGCAGCTCGTGGGACAGGGGGTACACTGAAGCTTTCTTT
NA,TRBJ2-7,NA,TRBV6-5,CASSYGGTAYEQYF,TGTGCCAGCAGTTACGGAGGGACGGCCTACGAGCAGTACTTC
NA,TRBJ1-4,NA,TRBV18,CASSRGSSATNEKLFF,TGTGCCAGCTCACGTGGTAGCAGCGCAACTAATGAAAAACTGTTTTTT
TRBD2,TRBJ2-7,NA,TRBV3-1/TRBV3-2,CASSQVSAGSSYEQYF,TGTGCCAGCAGCCAAGTCTCAGCGGGATCCTCCTACGAGCAGTACTTC
TRBD1,TRBJ1-2,NA,TRBV19,CASMRDRKTYGYTF,TGTGCCAGTATGAGGGACAGAAAAACCTATGGCTACACCTTC
TRBD1,TRBJ1-1,NA,TRBV28,CASSRRDRVNTEAFF,TGTGCCAGCAGTCGCCGGGACAGAGTGAACACTGAAGCTTTCTTT
TRBD2,TRBJ2-5,NA,TRBV5-1,CASSPQTSGSWETQYF,TGCGCCAGCAGCCCCCAAACTAGCGGGAGCTGGGAGACCCAGTACTTC
NA,TRBJ1-2,NA,TRBV3-1/TRBV3-2,CASRMQGGYTF,TGTGCCAGCAGGATGCAGGGGGGCTACACCTTC
NA,TRBJ2-7,NA,TRBV6-5,CASSSGSEPSEQYF,TGTGCCAGCAGTTCGGGGAGTGAGCCAAGCGAGCAGTACTTC
TRBD1,TRBJ2-3,NA,TRBV7-6,CASSRGQGNADTQYF,TGTGCCAGCAGCCGCGGACAGGGTAACGCAGATACGCAGTATTTT
TRBD2,TRBJ2-7,NA,TRBV20-1,CSAREGLEQYF,TGCAGTGCGAGGGAGGGTCTTGAGCAGTACTTC
NA,TRBJ2-7,once,TRBV12-3/TRBV12-4,CASSRNQGTEQYF,TGTGCCAGCAGCCGAAATCAGGGAACTGAACAGTACTTC